Below are 20 T cell receptor beta chains sequenced from a single sample in a study of T cell clonality in common variable immunodeficiency. TCRdb's table, derived via immunoSEQ multiplex PCR, lists solely in-frame clones and lacks some. Captured here are more than 55,000 clones, none seen once; the top ten comprise around 0.82%. Sequencing used peripheral blood mononuclear cells. Source of these receptors: a person between 18 and 69 years old in good health.

This clone was counted a few times. Coverage ceases 3 residues before the CDR3 finishes, and the germline J gene fills in the end. The genes are TRBV7-9 and TRBJ2-4; weak D call: TRBD2 (6 bases). The germline V gene has CDR1 SEHNR and CDR2 FQNEAQ (reference sequence). There are 14 residues in the CDR3. The part of the CDR3 DNA that was read is TGTGCCAGCACCGATGTGGGGGGTCCCTATGGT. Protein: CASTDVGGPYG. The full CDR3 sequence reads CASTDVGGPYGQYF.

This clone has ten or more counts. The observed sequence ends 3 residues before the CDR3 terminus, with the missing tail filled in from the germline J gene. The genes are TRBV19 and TRBJ1-4; possibly TRBD1 for D (5 bases). Germline CDR1 and CDR2: LNHDA and SQIVND (reference sequence). The V end lost 4 bases, the J end lost 2 bases, and 11 bases lay between the germline ends. There are 15 residues in the CDR3. CDR3 DNA, as far as it was read: TGTGCCAGTAGTACCCCGGACACGACTAATGAAAAA. This translates into CASSTPDTTNEK. The whole CDR3 sequence is CASSTPDTTNEKLFF.

This clone was seen repeatedly, ten times or more. The CDR3 end lies 3 residues beyond the end of the read and is filled in from the germline J gene. V and J are TRBV7-2 and TRBJ1-1; D is unclear. This CDR3 spans 13 amino acids. Germline V CDR1 and CDR2: SGHTA, FQGNSA. Deletions cut 5 bases from V and 4 bases from J, with 11 bases between. The sequenced CDR3 bases are TGTGCCAGCAGCCCCAGCGTGGGCACTGAA. Protein: CASSPSVGTE. The CDR3 as a whole reads CASSPSVGTEAFF. Filled out from reference TRBV7-2 and TRBJ1-1, the complete variable domain reads GAGVSQSPSNKVTEKGKDVELRCDPISGHTALYWYRQSLGQGLEFLIYFQGNSAPDKSGLPSDRFSAERTGGSVSTLTIQRTQQEDSAVYLCASSPSVGTEAFFGQGTRLTVV.

This clone occurred many times. The read terminates 3 residues ahead of where the CDR3 ends, so the germline J gene completes it. The chain has TRBV6-2 or TRBV6-3 and TRBJ1-2; no reliable D call. Trimming cost V 5 bases and J 1 base, with 8 bases left between them. CDR1 and CDR2 (germline): MNHEY, SVGEGT. The CDR3 loop spans 13 amino acids. The CDR3 bases that were read are TGTGCCAGCAGTCCAACAGATAACTATGGC. Its translation is CASSPTDNYG. The CDR3, in full, reads CASSPTDNYGYTF.

In its sample, this clone was seen many times. The read ends 3 residues shy of where the CDR3 ends; the end is completed using the germline J gene. The same CDR3 can be traced to other DNA sequences in this sample. This chain connects TRBV18 to TRBJ1-5; the match to TRBD1 covers 7 bases. The junction had 12 bases not matched to a gene; V was cut back by 5 bases and J by 2 bases. Germline CDR1 is KGHSH and CDR2 is LQKENI. CDR3 length: 17 residues. The CDR3 reads CASSSIETGTGNQPQHF. The sequenced part of the CDR3 DNA is TGTGCCAGCTCATCGATTGAAACAGGGACAGGCAATCAGCCC. Drawing the rest from reference TRBV18 and TRBJ1-5, the complete variable domain is NAGVMQNPRHLVRRRGQEARLRCSPMKGHSHVYWYRQLPEEGLKFMVYLQKENIIDESGMPKERFSAEFPKEGPSILRIQQVVRGDSAAYFCASSSIETGTGNQPQHFGDGTRLSIL.

This clone was counted ten times or more. The DNA ends 3 residues before the CDR3 does, and the rest of the CDR3 is filled in from the germline J gene. The chain joins TRBV20-1 to TRBJ1-6, with D tentatively TRBD1 (5 bases). CDR1 is DFQATT, CDR2 SNEGSKA, per germline (reference sequence). V lost 1 base and J lost 8, with 12 bases in between. The CDR3 length is 14 residues. The part of the CDR3 DNA that was read is TGCAGTGCTAGAGCCGACAGCTGGGATTCACCC. Translating it yields CSARADSWDSP. The entire CDR3 is CSARADSWDSPLHF.

Ten or more counts support this clone. The CDR3 end lies 3 residues beyond the end of the read and is filled in from the germline J gene. This CDR3 is also generated by other DNA sequences in the sample. The chain links TRBV20-1 to TRBJ2-3; D remains unclear. V was clipped by 3 bases and J by 6 bases, with 10 bases between them. Germline assignment: CDR1 DFQATT and CDR2 SNEGSKA (reference sequence). The CDR3 length is 12 residues. The CDR3 here is CSARVRRDTQYF. The DNA read from the CDR3 is TGCAGTGCTAGGGTCCGTCGGGATACG.

This clone was recorded at least ten times. CDR3 bases read: TGTGCCAGCAGCGGCACAGTTTACACTGAA. It specifies CASSGTVYTE. The complete CDR3 reads CASSGTVYTEAFF. This chain uses TRBV7-2 with TRBJ1-1; no definite D call. Read sequence stops 3 residues before the CDR3 end, and the germline J gene provides the missing end. Germline CDR1 is SGHTA and CDR2 is FQGNSA. V was cut by 5 bases and J by 3 bases, with 10 bases left in between. This CDR3 comprises 13 residues.

This clone was seen repeatedly, ten times or more. Read data end 3 residues before the CDR3 end; the end is taken from the germline J gene. V is TRBV20-1 and J is TRBJ2-3; tentatively, D is TRBD1 (5 bases). CDR1 and CDR2 from the germline V gene are DFQATT and SNEGSKA (reference sequence). The CDR3 extends over 14 amino acids. CDR3 sequence: CSARGFDGQETQYF. CDR3 DNA, as far as it was read: TGCAGTGCTAGAGGTTTCGACGGACAAGAGACG.

This clone was counted at least ten times. The read ends 3 residues before the CDR3 terminus; that terminus is restored from the germline J gene. The chain has TRBV2 and TRBJ2-5, with 8 bases matching TRBD2. The CDR3 runs 16 residues. Per the germline V gene, CDR1 is SNHLY and CDR2 is FYNNEI. V dropped 5 bases and J dropped 1; count of bases not matched to a gene: 9. The CDR3 protein is CASSFQGLAGQETQYF. The CDR3 DNA, read in part, is TGTGCCAGCAGTTTCCAAGGGCTAGCGGGCCAAGAGACC.

Concerning this clone itself: The CDR3 extends 3 residues past the end of the read, so its final part is completed from the germline J gene. The sample carries other DNA sequences with the same CDR3. The chain has TRBV7-9 and TRBJ1-2; TRBD1 agrees at 7 bases. The germline V gene encodes CDR1 SEHNR and CDR2 FQNEAQ (reference sequence). The CDR3 has 13 residues. CDR3 DNA, as far as it was read: TGTGCCAGCAGCTTAGAAGGGACAGATACA. It translates to CASSLEGTDT. The whole CDR3 sequence is CASSLEGTDTYTF.

This clone has a count of ten or more. The CDR3 end is not reached by the read, which stops 3 residues before it; the germline J gene fills it in. The rearrangement joins TRBV18 to TRBJ1-5, with 7 bases fitting TRBD1. V trimming: 4 bases; J trimming: 4 bases; junction bases outside the gene matches: 7. CDR1 KGHSH and CDR2 LQKENI come from the germline V gene. The CDR3 is 15 amino acids. The covered CDR3 bases are TGTGCCAGCTCACAATTCCCACAGGGGAATCAGCCC. This sequence encodes CASSQFPQGNQP. The entire CDR3 reads CASSQFPQGNQPQHF.

Of note for this clone: The missing CDR3 end, 3 residues past where the read stops, is filled in from the germline J gene. V gene TRBV20-1 combines with J gene TRBJ1-1, with 7 bases identical to TRBD1. The V gene end was trimmed by 6 bases and the J gene end by 1 base; junction bases not matched to a gene: 8. Germline V gene lookup returns CDR1 DFQATT and CDR2 SNEGSKA (reference sequence). The CDR3 runs to 14 residues. The sequenced CDR3 bases are TGCAGTGCCCCGAAGGGGACAGAGAACACTGAA. This sequence encodes CSAPKGTENTE. Given in full, the CDR3 is CSAPKGTENTEAFF.

This clone was seen ten or more times. The read halts 3 residues ahead of the CDR3 end, with the missing end drawn from the germline J gene. The V and J genes are TRBV6-4 and TRBJ2-1, with D tentatively TRBD2 (5 bases). Germline CDR1 is MRHNA and CDR2 is SNTAGT. With 4 bases removed from V and 5 bases from J, the gap between germline ends came to 12 bases. The CDR3 extends over 14 amino acids. The sequenced part of the CDR3 DNA is TGTGCCAGCAGTGCGGGGATACCCAACAATGAG. Its protein product is CASSAGIPNNE. Given in full, the CDR3 is CASSAGIPNNEQFF.

This clone occurred many times. The CDR3 is cut off 3 residues early in the read; its end comes from the germline J gene. V is TRBV20-1 and J is TRBJ1-2; TRBD1 matches at 8 bases. The trim removed 5 bases at V and 3 bases at J, leaving 5 bases unmatched. Germline loops: CDR1 DFQATT, CDR2 SNEGSKA (reference sequence). This CDR3 spans 13 amino acids. The sequenced part of the CDR3 DNA is TGCAGTGCTCTTTTACAGGGGGACTATGGC. It translates to CSALLQGDYG. The entire CDR3 protein reads CSALLQGDYGYTF.

There are many counts of this clone. CDR3 sequence: CASRPTGTNEKLFF. CDR3 DNA (partial): TGTGCCAGTAGACCGACAGGGACTAATGAAAAA. The gene calls are TRBV19 and TRBJ1-4, with 7 positions matching TRBD1. The read terminates 3 residues ahead of where the CDR3 ends, so the germline J gene completes it. Unmatched junction bases numbered 3, after V lost 6 bases and J lost 2 bases. The germline gives CDR1 LNHDA, CDR2 SQIVND (reference sequence). This CDR3 has 14 amino acids.

This clone was observed at least ten times. The read terminates 3 residues ahead of where the CDR3 ends, so the germline J gene completes it. The rearrangement links TRBV4-1 to TRBJ2-1; weak D call: TRBD2 (5 bases). The germline V gene encodes CDR1 MGHRA and CDR2 YSYEKL. The V end lost 3 bases, the J end lost 5 bases, and 14 bases lay between the germline ends. This CDR3 contains 15 residues. CDR3 sequence: CASSQHSGPNNEQFF. The covered CDR3 bases are TGCGCCAGCAGCCAGCACAGCGGACCTAACAATGAG.

This clone was found many times. CDR3 bases read: TGTGCCAGTAGTACCAAACAGGTAGAGACC. This gives the protein CASSTKQVET. The CDR3, in full, reads CASSTKQVETQYF. V usage is TRBV19 and J usage is TRBJ2-5, with D possibly TRBD1 on 5 matching bases. Coverage ceases 3 residues before the CDR3 finishes, and the germline J gene fills in the end. Trimming pared 4 bases from V and 4 bases from J, leaving 10 bases between. The CDR3 spans 13 residues. Germline assignment: CDR1 LNHDA and CDR2 SQIVND (reference sequence). Variable domain in full (rest from reference TRBV19 and TRBJ2-5): DGGITQSPKYLFRKEGQNVTLSCEQNLNHDAMYWYRQDPGQGLRLIYYSQIVNDFQKGDIAEGYSVSREKKESFPLTVTSAQKNPTAFYLCASSTKQVETQYFGPGTRLLVL.

This clone was observed at least ten times. Read data end 3 residues before the CDR3 end; the end is taken from the germline J gene. This sequence joins TRBV10-1 and TRBJ1-5; maybe TRBD1 (5 bases). With 3 bases removed from V and 4 bases from J, the gap between germline ends came to 16 bases. This CDR3 contains 16 residues. CDR1 and CDR2 from the germline V gene are WNHNN and SYGVQD (reference sequence). Incomplete CDR3 DNA: TGCGCCAGCAGTGAAGGTAAAGGGGCCCTAAATCAGCCC. It encodes CASSEGKGALNQP. The entire CDR3 protein reads CASSEGKGALNQPQHF.

This clone came up a few times. Coverage ceases 3 residues before the CDR3 finishes, and the germline J gene fills in the end. The chain couples TRBV7-3 to TRBJ1-2; D perhaps matches TRBD1 (6 bases). This CDR3 is 16 amino acids long. Germline V lookup: CDR1 SGHTA, CDR2 FQGTGA. CDR3 protein: CASSLRGLIGDNDYTF. The sequenced part of the CDR3 DNA is TGTGCCAGCAGCTTAAGGGGACTAATTGGGGACAATGAC.